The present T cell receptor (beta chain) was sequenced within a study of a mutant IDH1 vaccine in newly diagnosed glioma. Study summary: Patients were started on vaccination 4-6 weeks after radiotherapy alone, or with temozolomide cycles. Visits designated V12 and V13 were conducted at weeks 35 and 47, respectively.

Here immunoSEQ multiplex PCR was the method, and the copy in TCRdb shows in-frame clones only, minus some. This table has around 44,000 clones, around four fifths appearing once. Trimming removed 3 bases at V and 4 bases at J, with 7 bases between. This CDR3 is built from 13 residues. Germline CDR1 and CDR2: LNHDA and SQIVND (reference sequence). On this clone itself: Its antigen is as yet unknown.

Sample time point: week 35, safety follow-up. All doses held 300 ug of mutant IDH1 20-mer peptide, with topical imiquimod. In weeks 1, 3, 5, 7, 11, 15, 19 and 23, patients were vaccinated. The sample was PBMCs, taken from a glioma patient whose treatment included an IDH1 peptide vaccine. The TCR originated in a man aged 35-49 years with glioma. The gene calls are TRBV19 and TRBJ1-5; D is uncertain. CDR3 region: CASSMIGNQPQHF. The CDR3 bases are TGTGCCAGTAGTATGATCGGGAATCAGCCCCAGCATTTT. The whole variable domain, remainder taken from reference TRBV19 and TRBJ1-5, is DGGITQSPKYLFRKEGQNVTLSCEQNLNHDAMYWYRQDPGQGLRLIYYSQIVNDFQKGDIAEGYSVSREKKESFPLTVTSAQKNPTAFYLCASSMIGNQPQHFGDGTRLSIL.